Below are 23 T cell receptor beta chains sequenced from a single sample in a study of blood T cell repertoires in COVID-19. Sequencing was performed with immunoSEQ multiplex PCR; in TCRdb, only in-frame clones are kept and a portion is missing. The sample holds under 45,000 clones, 87% seen once. Sequencing was carried out using peripheral blood. These receptor sequences come from a man aged 35 to 55 with COVID-19, enrolled during active disease.

The chain has TRBV5-1 and TRBJ2-7, with 9 bases matching TRBD2. This CDR3 is built from 15 residues. Germline CDR1 and CDR2: SGHRS and YFSETQ. J was trimmed by 7 bases and V by 1 base; bases with no gene match: 9. For the CDR3, the DNA is TGCGCCAGCAGCTTGCAAGCGGGGGGTGGTGAAGAGCAGTACTTC. Translation gives CASSLQAGGGEEQYF.

The chain combines TRBV3-1 (or the pseudogene TRBV3-2) with TRBJ1-1; 7 nucleotides match TRBD1. Germline V CDR1 and CDR2: LGHDT, YNNKEL (reference sequence). V shed 3 bases and J 4 bases; nucleotides not matched to a gene: 8. The CDR3 loop spans 15 amino acids. CDR3 amino acids: CASSHGQAWITEAFF. The CDR3 DNA sequence: TGTGCCAGCAGCCACGGACAGGCTTGGATCACTGAAGCTTTCTTT.

The CDR3 protein is CASSSVGTGGNNEQFF. The DNA of the CDR3 is TGTGCCAGCAGTTCCGTAGGGACAGGGGGCAACAATGAGCAGTTCTTC. V gene TRBV7-3 combines with J gene TRBJ2-1; 12 nucleotides line up with TRBD1. Losses at the gene ends were 6 bases for V and 5 bases for J; bases not matched to a gene: 8. The CDR3 has 16 amino acids. Germline CDR1 reads SGHTA; CDR2 reads FQGTGA.

The V call is TRBV6-5, the J call TRBJ1-5, with 8 positions matching TRBD1. The CDR3 has 14 residues. Germline loops: CDR1 MNHEY, CDR2 SVGAGI. The J segment lost 2 bases and the V segment lost 6 bases, leaving 3 bases of the junction unmatched. The CDR3 DNA reads as TGTGCCAGCAGCGAGGACAGGGGCAATCAGCCCCAGCATTTT. Translation: CASSEDRGNQPQHF.

The V gene is TRBV24-1, the J gene TRBJ1-5; 11 bases fit TRBD1. CDR1 KGHDR and CDR2 SFDVKD come from the germline V gene. The V and J ends lost 11 bases and 1 base, in that order; junction bases with no gene match: 6. There are 15 residues in the CDR3. CDR3: CARRTGGASNQPQHF. The CDR3 DNA is TGTGCCAGAAGGACAGGGGGCGCGAGCAATCAGCCCCAGCATTTT.

The chain carries TRBV19 and TRBJ1-6, with 9 bases fitting TRBD1. This CDR3 is built from 13 residues. V dropped 6 bases and J dropped 8; count of bases not matched to a gene: 2. Per the germline V gene, CDR1 is LNHDA and CDR2 is SQIVND (reference sequence). CDR3 protein: CASRGQGYSPLHF. In DNA, the CDR3 is TGTGCCAGTAGAGGACAGGGGTATTCACCCCTCCACTTT. The whole variable domain, filled in from reference TRBV19 and TRBJ1-6, reads DGGITQSPKYLFRKEGQNVTLSCEQNLNHDAMYWYRQDPGQGLRLIYYSQIVNDFQKGDIAEGYSVSREKKESFPLTVTSAQKNPTAFYLCASRGQGYSPLHFGNGTRLTVT.

This clone was picked up one time. This chain connects TRBV5-6 to TRBJ2-5; D is perhaps TRBD2 (5 bases). Looked up from germline, CDR1 is SGHDT and CDR2 is YYEEEE. CDR3 length: 15 residues. The V and J ends lost 4 bases and 7 bases respectively, with 20 bases between them. CDR3 region: CASSPPGWEPGTQYF. In DNA, the CDR3 is TGTGCCAGCAGCCCCCCGGGATGGGAGCCGGGGACCCAGTACTTC.

This chain joins TRBV6-1 and TRBJ1-4; 7 nucleotides line up with TRBD1. Unmatched junction bases numbered 5, after V lost 2 bases and J lost 8 bases. CDR1 MNHNS and CDR2 SASEGT come from the germline V gene. The length of the CDR3 is 14 residues. DNA for the CDR3: TGTGCCAGCAGTGAACAGGGGGTGAGGGAAAAACTGTTTTTT. Protein product: CASSEQGVREKLFF.

V and J are TRBV29-1 and TRBJ1-1; D gene unclear. The CDR3 is made up of 10 amino acids. Looked up from germline, CDR1 is SQVTM and CDR2 is ANQGSEA. Trimming cost V 7 bases and J 2 bases, with 5 bases left between them. The CDR3 DNA sequence: TGCAGCGCCAGTAACACTGAAGCTTTCTTT. Translation gives CSASNTEAFF.

The chain carries TRBV3-1 (or the pseudogene TRBV3-2) and TRBJ2-5, with D possibly being TRBD1 (6 bases). V was shortened by 2 bases and J by 5 bases, with 12 bases between the two germline ends. The germline CDR1 and CDR2 sequences are LGHDT and YNNKEL (reference sequence). The CDR3 has 14 amino acids. CDR3 bases: TGTGCCAGCAGCCAAAGCAGGGGCACGGAGACCCAGTACTTC. Translation: CASSQSRGTETQYF.

The chain has TRBV7-9 and TRBJ2-5; the match to TRBD2 covers 9 bases. Per germline, CDR1 SEHNR and CDR2 FQNEAQ (reference sequence). The CDR3 consists of 16 residues. V dropped 4 bases and J dropped 4; count of bases not matched to a gene: 10. CDR3 amino acids: CASSSPAGGPRETQYF. The CDR3 coding sequence is TGTGCCAGCAGCTCCCCTGCGGGAGGGCCTCGAGAGACCCAGTACTTC.

This rearrangement joins TRBV10-3 to TRBJ1-1; 8 bases fit TRBD1. Germline CDR1 is ENHRY and CDR2 is SYGVKD. V was clipped by 3 bases and J by 1 base; unmatched bases: 10. The CDR3 length is 17 residues. CDR3 sequence reads: CAISEPRTGPRNTEAFF. The CDR3 DNA reads TGTGCCATCAGTGAACCACGGACAGGGCCCAGGAACACTGAAGCTTTCTTT.

This chain joins TRBV2 and TRBJ2-5; 10 bases are shared with TRBD2. This CDR3 is built from 14 residues. Germline V gene sequence: CDR1 SNHLY, CDR2 FYNNEI. Germline trimming cut 6 bases from V and 5 bases from J; bases unmatched to any gene: 6. This CDR3 reads CASRGTSVSETQYF. CDR3 nucleotide sequence: TGTGCCAGCAGGGGGACTAGCGTTTCTGAGACCCAGTACTTC.

V gene TRBV6-5 combines with J gene TRBJ2-1; TRBD2 matches at 7 bases. This CDR3 is 12 amino acids long. CDR1 and CDR2 from the germline V gene are MNHEY and SVGAGI. Trimming took 6 bases from V and 7 from J; bases not matched to a gene: 3. CDR3 in DNA: TGTGCCAGCAGAGGCGGGGGTAATGAGCAGTTCTTC. It is translated as CASRGGGNEQFF.

V and J are TRBV5-6 and TRBJ1-5, with 11 bases aligning to TRBD1. Germline assignment: CDR1 SGHDT and CDR2 YYEEEE. Losses at the gene ends were 2 bases for V and 7 bases for J; bases not matched to a gene: 2. The CDR3 consists of 14 residues. CDR3 coding DNA: TGTGCCAGCAGCTTCGGGACAGGGGGACAGCCCCAGCATTTT. Translating gives CASSFGTGGQPQHF.

V is TRBV5-1 and J is TRBJ2-7; a weak D match, TRBD1 (5 bases). V lost 5 bases, J lost 0 bases, and 12 bases lay in between. The CDR3 is made up of 14 amino acids. In germline, CDR1 is SGHRS, CDR2 YFSETQ. This chain's CDR3 is CASRSHQGSYEQYF. As DNA, the CDR3 is TGCGCCAGCAGATCCCATCAGGGCTCCTACGAGCAGTACTTC.

This rearrangement joins TRBV3-1 (or the pseudogene TRBV3-2) to TRBJ2-5; D is possibly TRBD1 (7 bases). The CDR3 is made up of 16 amino acids. V was pared by 0 bases and J by 5 bases, with 16 bases between. The V gene's germline CDR1 is LGHDT and CDR2 YNNKEL (reference sequence). The CDR3 nucleotides read TGTGCCAGCAGCCAAGAGTGGCAGGGGGGTTCGGAGACCCAGTACTTC. This translates into CASSQEWQGGSETQYF.

The CDR3 DNA is TGTGCCAGCAGTGCCTTCTCGGGACTGAGCTCTGGAAACACCATATATTTT. This sequence encodes CASSAFSGLSSGNTIYF. V is TRBV2 and J is TRBJ1-3, with a tentative D call TRBD1 (5 bases). The CDR3 contains 17 residues. Germline assignment: CDR1 SNHLY and CDR2 FYNNEI. V was shortened by 4 bases and J by 0 bases, with 16 bases between the two germline ends.

The genes are TRBV6-6 and TRBJ1-2; D ambiguous. The V end was cut by 0 bases, the J end by 7 bases, with 9 bases between. Germline-derived CDR1 and CDR2 are MNHNY and SVGAGI (reference sequence). CDR3 length: 13 amino acids. The CDR3 protein is CASSYSAGRGYTF. The CDR3 bases are TGTGCCAGCAGTTACTCGGCAGGTCGTGGCTACACCTTC.

This clone appeared a single time. The chain couples TRBV7-9 to TRBJ1-6; D gene unclear. Trimming removed 0 bases at V and 10 bases at J, with 7 bases between. This CDR3 is 13 amino acids long. The germline gives CDR1 SEHNR, CDR2 FQNEAQ (reference sequence). This CDR3 reads CASSLASGSPLHF. The DNA for the CDR3 is TGTGCCAGCAGCTTAGCCTCGGGGTCACCCCTCCACTTT.

The chain combines TRBV3-1 (or the pseudogene TRBV3-2) with TRBJ2-7; 10 nucleotides align to TRBD1. The CDR3 has 15 residues. Germline V gene data show CDR1 as LGHDT and CDR2 as YNNKEL (reference sequence). After removal of 0 bases from V and 1 base from J, the junction contained 0 bases not matched to a gene. In nucleotides, the CDR3 is TGTGCCAGCAGCCAAGAGGACAGGGGGTCCTACGAGCAGTACTTC. It specifies CASSQEDRGSYEQYF.

This clone was seen once. The genes are TRBV3-1 (or the pseudogene TRBV3-2) and TRBJ2-1; 8 positions match TRBD1. Germline V gene sequence: CDR1 LGHDT, CDR2 YNNKEL (reference sequence). The CDR3 totals 15 residues. After removal of 6 bases from V and 1 base from J, the junction contained 5 bases not matched to a gene. For the CDR3, the DNA is TGTGCCAGCAGGGGCGGACAGGGATCCTACAATGAGCAGTTCTTC. It specifies CASRGGQGSYNEQFF.

The gene calls are TRBV18 and TRBJ2-7; 7 bases match TRBD1. Germline V gives CDR1 KGHSH, CDR2 LQKENI. CDR3 length: 15 residues. J was trimmed by 3 bases and V by 3 bases; bases with no gene match: 8. The CDR3 sequence is CASSPGDSVIYEQYF. CDR3 nucleotide sequence: TGTGCCAGCTCACCGGGGGACAGTGTTATCTACGAGCAGTACTTC.